One sample yielded the 8 T cell receptor beta chains listed below, sequenced in a study of Tregs in tolerant kidney transplant recipients. The assay was immunoSEQ multiplex PCR, and TCRdb's table has in-frame clones only and misses some. The repertoire holds under 100,000 clones, with around nine tenths as singletons. The sequenced sample was CD8+ T cells from blood. The receptors shown here come from a human donor in good health.

The chain is built from TRBV9 and TRBJ2-7; D gene ambiguous. Germline assignment: CDR1 SGDLS and CDR2 YYNGEE. The V end was cut by 4 bases, the J end by 7 bases, with 9 bases between. The CDR3 loop spans 11 amino acids. Here the CDR3 reads CASSPGQEQYF. CDR3 sequence (DNA): TGTGCCAGCAGCCCTGGGCAGGAGCAGTACTTC.

CDR3 in DNA: TGTGCCAGCAGTCCAAATAACTATGGCTACACCTTC. The encoded protein is CASSPNNYGYTF. The V and J genes are TRBV6-1 and TRBJ1-2; D gene unclear. The germline CDR1 and CDR2 sequences are MNHNS and SASEGT. V gave up 5 bases and J gave up 1 base, with 5 bases separating them. The length of the CDR3 is 12 residues.

The V gene is TRBV7-9, the J gene TRBJ1-3; TRBD1 agrees at 7 bases. V trimming: 5 bases; J trimming: 0 bases; junction bases outside the gene matches: 4. Per germline, CDR1 SEHNR and CDR2 FQNEAQ (reference sequence). This CDR3 has 15 residues. CDR3 nucleotide sequence: TGTGCCAGCAGCGCCGGGACAGCCTCTGGAAACACCATATATTTT. Amino acid sequence: CASSAGTASGNTIYF.

The V and J genes are TRBV28 and TRBJ2-1, with D possibly TRBD2 on 5 matching bases. This CDR3 is built from 13 residues. Trimming took off 1 base at V and 8 bases at J, with 9 bases between the two ends. The V gene's germline CDR1 is MDHEN and CDR2 SYDVKM. This CDR3 reads CASSLSRGYEQFF. DNA of the CDR3: TGTGCCAGCAGTTTATCACGGGGTTATGAGCAGTTCTTC.

V gene TRBV6-1 combines with J gene TRBJ2-2, with TRBD2 matching 8 bases. CDR1 is MNHNS and CDR2 is SASEGT in the germline V gene. With V trimmed by 5 bases and J by 7 bases, 6 bases remained unmatched. The CDR3 runs 14 residues. The CDR3 coding sequence is TGTGCCAGCAGTCCGGGACTAGAAGGCGGGGAGCTGTTTTTT. It is translated as CASSPGLEGGELFF.

This rearrangement joins TRBV5-6 to TRBJ2-7, with 7 nucleotides matching TRBD1. CDR3 length: 14 residues. Germline values: CDR1 SGHDT, CDR2 YYEEEE. J lost 2 bases, V lost 4 bases, and 6 bases had no gene match. The CDR3 loop reads CASSPRGRPYEQYF. For the CDR3, the DNA is TGTGCCAGCAGCCCGAGGGGGCGCCCCTACGAGCAGTACTTC.

The CDR3 region has the DNA TGCGCCAGCAGTGAAGCGGGACTAGCGGGGTATCGGTTCTTC. Its protein is CASSEAGLAGYRFF. This chain links TRBV10-2 with TRBJ2-1; 13 bases align to TRBD2. There are 14 residues in the CDR3. J was trimmed by 15 bases and V by 3 bases; bases with no gene match: 8. Germline V CDR1 and CDR2: WSHSY, SAAADI.

The chain employs TRBV1 and TRBJ2-2; the table's D call of TRBD1 was not tested on the DNA. TRBV1 is a pseudogene. The CDR3 length is 14 residues. CDR3 in DNA: TGCACCAGCAGCCCACAGGGGAACACCGGGGAGCTGTTTTTT. This sequence encodes CTSSPQGNTGELFF.